The 18 T cell receptor beta chains presented below share a single source sample, sequenced in a study of control samples from healthy donors and cancer patients. Assay used: immunoSEQ multiplex PCR; TCRdb lists only in-frame clones, some missing. This table holds some 64,000 clones, about 89% found once. The sequencing sample was made of PBMCs. The receptors here all came from a woman between 50 and 59 years old with head and neck cancer.

The gene calls are TRBV15 and TRBJ1-2; D is ambiguous. Germline V lookup: CDR1 LNHNV, CDR2 YYDKDF (reference sequence). The CDR3 runs 13 residues. V lost 2 bases, J lost 8 bases, and 12 bases lay in between. Written as DNA, the CDR3 is TGTGCCACCAGCAGACCCCCTCAAGGGGGCTACACCTTC. This gives the protein CATSRPPQGGYTF.

CDR3 bases: TGCGCCAGCAGCTTAAGCTGGACTAGCGGGATCTCTGAGCAGTTCTTC. Residues: CASSLSWTSGISEQFF. The chain recombines TRBV5-1 with TRBJ2-1; 12 bases line up with TRBD2. From germline, CDR1 is SGHRS and CDR2 YFSETQ. CDR3 length: 16 amino acids. V lost 2 bases and J lost 9; bases outside the gene matches: 9.

The chain employs TRBV6-2 or TRBV6-3 and TRBJ1-1, with a tentative D call TRBD1 (6 bases). Germline-derived CDR1 and CDR2 are MNHEY and SVGEGT. This CDR3 is built from 12 residues. The V gene lost 5 bases and the J gene lost 4 bases, with 8 bases spanning the gap. The DNA for the CDR3 is TGTGCCAGCAGTCCAGGGGCCACTGAAGCTTTCTTT. Encoded protein: CASSPGATEAFF.

The chain has TRBV30 and TRBJ2-3; D is undetermined. Looked up from germline, CDR1 is GTSNPN and CDR2 is SVGIG (reference sequence). Trimming took off 2 bases at V and 0 bases at J, with 6 bases between the two ends. The CDR3 runs 13 residues. CDR3 in amino acids: CAWSPKSTDTQYF. The CDR3 bases are TGTGCCTGGAGTCCGAAAAGCACAGATACGCAGTATTTT.

This clone was found once. J is TRBJ2-5 and V is TRBV28; 12 bases map to TRBD2. Germline lookup yields CDR1 MDHEN and CDR2 SYDVKM. The CDR3 is 15 amino acids. V trimming: 6 bases; J trimming: 4 bases; junction bases outside the gene matches: 6. The CDR3 reads CASRETSGGRETQYF. The DNA of the CDR3 is TGTGCCAGCAGGGAGACTAGCGGGGGTCGAGAGACCCAGTACTTC.

V usage is TRBV4-3 and J usage is TRBJ2-7; TRBD1 agrees at 10 bases. Germline values: CDR1 LGHNA, CDR2 YSLEER. The CDR3 has 15 residues. The V and J ends lost 5 bases and 2 bases, in that order; junction bases with no gene match: 6. The CDR3 spells CASSSRTGGTYEQYF. CDR3 in DNA: TGCGCCAGCAGCTCTCGGACAGGGGGAACCTACGAGCAGTACTTC.

The chain uses TRBV7-9 and TRBJ2-2; D uncertain. V shed 1 base and J shed 1 base, with 7 bases lying between them. There are 15 residues in the CDR3. Germline lookup yields CDR1 SEHNR and CDR2 FQNEAQ (reference sequence). CDR3 residues: CASSLGALNTGELFF. The CDR3 DNA follows: TGTGCCAGCAGCTTAGGGGCCCTGAACACCGGGGAGCTGTTTTTT.

The chain joins TRBV9 to TRBJ2-3, with 11 nucleotides matching TRBD2. J lost 3 bases, V lost 6 bases, and 6 bases had no gene match. Germline V CDR1 and CDR2: SGDLS, YYNGEE. The CDR3 has 15 amino acids. The CDR3, as DNA: TGTGCCAGCACCCGTAGCGGGGGGGCAACAGATACGCAGTATTTT. Translation: CASTRSGGATDTQYF.

The chain is built from TRBV28 and TRBJ1-6; weak D call: TRBD1 (5 bases). Germline loops: CDR1 MDHEN, CDR2 SYDVKM. The CDR3 length is 14 residues. The V end was cut by 6 bases, the J end by 10 bases, with 16 bases between. The CDR3 sequence: CASRISQEGSPLHF. CDR3 in DNA: TGTGCCAGCAGAATATCACAGGAAGGCTCACCCCTCCACTTT.

This chain uses TRBV4-1 with TRBJ1-3, with 9 bases that match TRBD1. CDR3 length equals 21 residues. Germline values: CDR1 MGHRA, CDR2 YSYEKL. V was clipped by 0 bases and J by 3 bases; unmatched bases: 18. This CDR3 reads CASSQDPGTGRTRGFGNTIYF. The CDR3, as DNA: TGCGCCAGCAGCCAAGATCCCGGGACAGGGAGAACCCGGGGTTTTGGAAACACCATATATTTT.

The gene calls are TRBV2 and TRBJ2-4; 7 nucleotides align to TRBD2. The CDR3 spans 17 residues. Per germline, CDR1 SNHLY and CDR2 FYNNEI. Trimming took 2 bases from V and 0 from J; bases not matched to a gene: 7. The CDR3 loop is CASSERSGGGAKNIQYF. The CDR3 DNA is TGTGCCAGCAGTGAAAGGTCCGGCGGGGGAGCCAAAAACATTCAGTACTTC. Full variable domain (remainder filled in from reference TRBV2 and TRBJ2-4): EPEVTQTPSHQVTQMGQEVILRCVPISNHLYFYWYRQILGQKVEFLVSFYNNEISEKSEIFDDQFSVERPDGSNFTLKIRSTKLEDSAMYFCASSERSGGGAKNIQYFGAGTRLSVL.

The chain uses TRBV30 and TRBJ1-1; TRBD1 is a possible D gene (5 bases). The CDR3 is made up of 16 amino acids. Trimming removed 3 bases from V and 3 bases from J, with 20 bases in between. Germline lookup yields CDR1 GTSNPN and CDR2 SVGIG (reference sequence). The CDR3 region has the DNA TGTGCCTGGAGCGACGCAGGGCGGGGGAGTCACACTGAAGCTTTCTTT. Encoded protein: CAWSDAGRGSHTEAFF.

The chain carries TRBV18 and TRBJ2-4; D call uncertain. CDR1 and CDR2 (germline): KGHSH, LQKENI. This CDR3 has 14 amino acids. Between the trimmed V and J ends, which lost 2 bases and 0 bases, there was a span of 5 bases. CDR3 nucleotide sequence: TGTGCCAGCTCACCAGGAGTAGCCAAAAACATTCAGTACTTC. Residues: CASSPGVAKNIQYF.

The chain couples TRBV5-1 to TRBJ2-7; 7 bases fit TRBD1. This CDR3 is 15 amino acids long. V lost 1 base to trimming and J lost 0 bases; unmatched junction nucleotides: 4. Looked up from germline, CDR1 is SGHRS and CDR2 is YFSETQ. The CDR3 is CASSLRQGRSYEQYF. Written as DNA, the CDR3 is TGCGCCAGCAGCTTGAGACAGGGCCGCTCCTACGAGCAGTACTTC.

The chain links TRBV7-8 to TRBJ2-3; D perhaps matches TRBD1 (6 bases). V was pared by 5 bases and J by 4 bases, with 16 bases between. The CDR3 has 15 residues. Germline CDR1 SGHVS, CDR2 FQNEAQ. The CDR3 sequence is CASSPGGGPADTQYF. The CDR3 region has the DNA TGTGCCAGCAGCCCTGGTGGGGGCCCTGCAGATACGCAGTATTTT. Full variable domain (rest looked up from reference TRBV7-8 and TRBJ2-3): GAGVSQSPRYKVAKRGQDVALRCDPISGHVSLFWYQQALGQGPEFLTYFQNEAQLDKSGLPSDRFFAERPEGSVSTLKIQRTQQEDSAVYLCASSPGGGPADTQYFGPGTRLTVL.

The chain recombines TRBV6-5 with TRBJ1-3; possible D gene TRBD1, 5 bases. Germline loops: CDR1 MNHEY, CDR2 SVGAGI. V lost 2 bases, J lost 0 bases, and 8 bases lay in between. CDR3 length: 15 residues. The CDR3, as DNA: TGTGCCAGCAGTTACAGGGGTAGCTCTGGAAACACCATATATTTT. This sequence encodes CASSYRGSSGNTIYF.

The chain has TRBV4-3 and TRBJ2-7; D assignment may be TRBD1 or TRBD2 (6 bases each). CDR1 and CDR2 from the germline V gene are LGHNA and YSLEER. The CDR3 spans 16 residues. Trimming stripped 0 bases from V and 3 bases from J, with 15 bases between. The CDR3 loop is CASSQDGGGTNYEQYF. DNA for the CDR3: TGCGCCAGCAGCCAAGATGGAGGGGGGACGAACTACGAGCAGTACTTC.

The chain carries TRBV5-1 and TRBJ2-6, with unresolved D. The germline gives CDR1 SGHRS, CDR2 YFSETQ. The CDR3 is 18 amino acids. Trimming took off 4 bases at V and 0 bases at J, with 17 bases between the two ends. The CDR3 coding sequence is TGCGCCAGCAGCCCCTATCCGATCGGCCGCTCTGGGGCCAACGTCCTGACTTTC. As protein: CASSPYPIGRSGANVLTF.